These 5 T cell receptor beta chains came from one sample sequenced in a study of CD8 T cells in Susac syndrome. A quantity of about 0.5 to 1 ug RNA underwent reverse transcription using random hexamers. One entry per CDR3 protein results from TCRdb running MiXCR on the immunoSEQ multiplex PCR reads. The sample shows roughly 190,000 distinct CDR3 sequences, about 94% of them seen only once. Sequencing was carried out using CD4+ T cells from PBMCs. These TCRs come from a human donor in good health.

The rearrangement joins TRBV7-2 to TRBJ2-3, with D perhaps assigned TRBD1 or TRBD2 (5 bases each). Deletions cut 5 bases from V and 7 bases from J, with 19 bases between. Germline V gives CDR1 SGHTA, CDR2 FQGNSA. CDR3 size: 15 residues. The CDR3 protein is CASSRAIGGENTQYF. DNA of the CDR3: TGTGCCAGCAGCCGAGCGATTGGGGGTGAGAATACGCAGTATTTT.

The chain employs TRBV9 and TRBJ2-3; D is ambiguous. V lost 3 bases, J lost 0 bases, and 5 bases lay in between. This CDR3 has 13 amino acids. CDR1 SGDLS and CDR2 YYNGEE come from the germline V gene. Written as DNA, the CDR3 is TGTGCCAGCAGCGAGTCTAGCACAGATACGCAGTATTTT. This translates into CASSESSTDTQYF.

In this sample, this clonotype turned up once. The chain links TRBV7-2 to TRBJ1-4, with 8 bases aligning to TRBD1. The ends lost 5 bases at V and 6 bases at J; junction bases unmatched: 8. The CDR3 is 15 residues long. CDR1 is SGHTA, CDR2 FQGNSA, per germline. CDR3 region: CASSADRGPDEKLFF. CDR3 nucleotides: TGTGCCAGCAGCGCCGACAGGGGCCCGGATGAAAAACTGTTTTTT.

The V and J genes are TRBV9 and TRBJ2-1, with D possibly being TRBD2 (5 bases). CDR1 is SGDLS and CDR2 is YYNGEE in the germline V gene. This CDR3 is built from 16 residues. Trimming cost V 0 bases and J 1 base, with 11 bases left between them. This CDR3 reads CASSVDMRVSYNEQFF. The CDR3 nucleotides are TGTGCCAGCAGCGTAGATATGCGGGTGTCCTACAATGAGCAGTTCTTC.

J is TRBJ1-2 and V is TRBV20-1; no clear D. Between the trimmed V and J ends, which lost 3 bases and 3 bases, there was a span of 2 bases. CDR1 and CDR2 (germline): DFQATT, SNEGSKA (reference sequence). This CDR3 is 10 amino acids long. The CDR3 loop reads CSASDYGYTF. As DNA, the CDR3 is TGCAGTGCTAGCGACTATGGCTACACCTTC.